The next 21 T cell receptor beta chains were all read from a single sample in a study of T cell repertoires in cytomegalovirus infection. Via MiXCR, TCRdb re-called the reads, giving one row per CDR3 protein. The table includes hundreds of thousands of distinct CDR3 sequences, over 25% detected once. Antigen specificity for these receptors is unknown. The sequencing used cultured CD8+ T cells from PBMCs, collected from culture after CMV antigen stimulation. The receptors derive from a human donor in good health (CMV status not recorded). Some clones in this sample may be carry-over from other donors' samples.

This clonotype was seen only a few times. J is TRBJ1-3 and V is TRBV10-3; TRBD1 matches 8 bases. The CDR3 extends over 15 amino acids. The V gene end was trimmed by 5 bases and the J gene end by 3 bases; junction bases not matched to a gene: 6. Germline values: CDR1 ENHRY, CDR2 SYGVKD. CDR3 protein: CAISNPDRVGNTIYF. CDR3 coding DNA: TGTGCCATCAGTAACCCGGACAGGGTTGGAAACACCATATATTTT.

J is TRBJ2-3 and V is TRBV12-5, with 10 positions matching TRBD2. The CDR3 sequence is 18 residues long. The junction had 15 bases not matched to a gene; V was cut back by 7 bases and J by 2 bases. The germline CDR1 and CDR2 sequences are LGHNT and FRNRAP. The CDR3 bases are TGTGCTAGTGCCTCGCCCGGTGGACTAGCGGACAACACAGATACGCAGTATTTT. It yields the protein CASASPGGLADNTDTQYF.

This clonotype was counted a few times. The gene calls are TRBV7-6 and TRBJ2-3; D is perhaps TRBD2 (7 bases). CDR1 is SGHVS, CDR2 FNYEAQ, per germline. The length of the CDR3 is 15 residues. Trimming took off 2 bases at V and 4 bases at J, with 13 bases between the two ends. CDR3 residues: CASSLRGAEADTQYF. CDR3 bases: TGTGCCAGCAGCTTACGGGGGGCGGAGGCAGATACGCAGTATTTT.

As regards this clonotype: Being one base from a much bigger clone, this may be a read error. The J gene is TRBJ1-6, the V gene TRBV7-8; no reliable D call. Germline-derived CDR1 and CDR2 are SGHVS and FQNEAQ. This CDR3 is 14 amino acids long. V was trimmed by 4 bases and J by 12 bases, leaving 16 bases between them. Here the CDR3 DNA reads TGTGCCAGCAGCTCCAAGGGTACTAGTTTACCCCTCCACTTT. The encoded protein is CASSSKGTSLPLHF. Full variable domain (outside the CDR3, taken from reference TRBV7-8 and TRBJ1-6): GAGVSQSPRYKVAKRGQDVALRCDPISGHVSLFWYQQALGQGPEFLTYFQNEAQLDKSGLPSDRFFAERPEGSVSTLKIQRTQQEDSAVYLCASSSKGTSLPLHFGNGTRLTVT.

The chain is built from TRBV7-9 and TRBJ2-1; D remains ambiguous. V dropped 8 bases and J dropped 8 bases, with 13 bases sitting between them. Germline CDR1 reads SEHNR; CDR2 reads FQNEAQ (reference sequence). This CDR3 contains 12 residues. This CDR3 is CASGFGIHEQFF. In nucleotides, the CDR3 is TGTGCCAGCGGGTTTGGGATCCATGAGCAGTTCTTC. Combining the CDR3 with reference TRBV7-9 and TRBJ2-1 gives the whole variable domain DTGVSQNPRHKITKRGQNVTFRCDPISEHNRLYWYRQTLGQGPEFLTYFQNEAQLEKSRLLSDRFSAERPKGSFSTLEIQRTEQGDSAMYLCASGFGIHEQFFGPGTRLTVL.

The CDR3 bases are TGCAGCGTCTACGGTGGCGGAGACTCCTACGAGCAGTACTTC. As protein: CSVYGGGDSYEQYF. The rearrangement uses TRBV29-1 and TRBJ2-7; D is unclear. Trimming stripped 6 bases from V and 0 bases from J, with 15 bases between. Looked up from germline, CDR1 is SQVTM and CDR2 is ANQGSEA. The CDR3 is 14 amino acids.

This clonotype was detected many times. The chain links TRBV7-3 to TRBJ2-2; either TRBD1 or TRBD2 may supply D (5 bases each). The V gene lost 5 bases and the J gene lost 1 base, with 32 bases spanning the gap. The V gene's germline CDR1 is SGHTA and CDR2 FQGTGA. CDR3 size: 22 residues. The chain's CDR3 is CASSDNTLQGRSGWENTGELFF. For the CDR3, the DNA is TGTGCCAGCAGCGATAATACTCTCCAGGGTCGCAGCGGTTGGGAGAACACCGGGGAGCTGTTTTTT.

V and J are TRBV27 and TRBJ2-7; perhaps TRBD1 as D (5 bases). V lost 3 bases, J lost 2 bases, and 11 bases lay in between. Per germline, CDR1 MNHEY and CDR2 SMNVEV (reference sequence). The CDR3 runs 14 residues. The CDR3 region has the DNA TGTGCCAGCAGTTTCATAGGACAACCCTACGAGCAGTACTTC. This encodes CASSFIGQPYEQYF.

This clonotype was observed a few times. V gene TRBV4-2 combines with J gene TRBJ2-3; 13 bases fit TRBD2. This CDR3 is 17 amino acids long. From germline, CDR1 is LGHNA and CDR2 YNFKEQ. After removal of 2 bases from V and 4 bases from J, the junction contained 6 bases not matched to a gene. The CDR3 sequence is CASSQRTSGGTADTQYF. The DNA for the CDR3 is TGTGCCAGCAGCCAACGGACTAGCGGGGGTACTGCAGATACGCAGTATTTT.

This clonotype was observed a few times. The gene calls are TRBV6-6 and TRBJ2-7, with 9 bases aligning to TRBD2. The CDR3 is made up of 13 amino acids. The trim removed 5 bases at V and 4 bases at J, leaving 3 bases unmatched. Looked up from germline, CDR1 is MNHNY and CDR2 is SVGAGI (reference sequence). In nucleotides, the CDR3 is TGTGCCAGCAGTGGGCTAGCGGGGTACGAGCAGTACTTC. Residues: CASSGLAGYEQYF.

The table lists this clonotype with a few counts. As DNA, the CDR3 is TGTGCCAGCAGTTACGGCGGGGGGGCTTCCTACGAGCAGTACTTC. Protein: CASSYGGGASYEQYF. The gene calls are TRBV6-2 or TRBV6-3 and TRBJ2-7, with 9 nucleotides matching TRBD2. Losses at the gene ends were 2 bases for V and 1 base for J; bases not matched to a gene: 3. CDR3 length equals 15 residues. Germline loops: CDR1 MNHEY, CDR2 SVGEGT.

The chain recombines TRBV20-1 with TRBJ1-5; D uncertain. Trimming stripped 5 bases from V and 0 bases from J, with 11 bases between. This CDR3 has 14 residues. Germline V lookup: CDR1 DFQATT, CDR2 SNEGSKA (reference sequence). The CDR3 reads CSAGLRVSNQPQHF. The CDR3 region has the DNA TGCAGTGCTGGACTAAGAGTTAGCAATCAGCCCCAGCATTTT.

In this sample, this clonotype turned up a few times. The genes are TRBV6-2 or TRBV6-3 and TRBJ2-7; D call uncertain. V lost 10 bases and J lost 0, with 16 bases in between. This CDR3 has 14 amino acids. Germline CDR1 and CDR2: MNHEY and SVGEGT. CDR3 sequence reads: CATPFGFRSYEQYV. The CDR3 coding sequence is TGTGCCACCCCGTTCGGGTTTCGCTCCTACGAGCAGTACGTC.

This chain joins TRBV10-3 and TRBJ2-1; 7 bases match TRBD1. Trimming removed 3 bases from V and 2 bases from J; junction bases left unmatched: 7. The CDR3 runs 16 residues. Looked up from germline, CDR1 is ENHRY and CDR2 is SYGVKD. In nucleotides, the CDR3 is TGTGCCATCAGTGACCCCGGGACAGACGCCTACAATGAGCAGTTCTTC. Translating it yields CAISDPGTDAYNEQFF.

This chain connects TRBV9 to TRBJ2-2, with D perhaps matching TRBD2 (6 bases). CDR3 size: 15 residues. The germline V gene encodes CDR1 SGDLS and CDR2 YYNGEE. Trimming cost V 3 bases and J 3 bases, with 12 bases left between them. Written as DNA, the CDR3 is TGTGCCAGCAGCGATGCGGGGAGCTACACCGGGGAGCTGTTTTTT. This translates into CASSDAGSYTGELFF.

CDR3 nucleotides: TGTGCCAGCAGCCTCCCAAGCAGCTATGGCTACACCTTC. Translated, it gives CASSLPSSYGYTF. The gene calls are TRBV7-9 and TRBJ1-2, with no clear D. CDR1 is SEHNR, CDR2 FQNEAQ, per germline (reference sequence). This CDR3 has 13 residues. Trimming cost V 5 bases and J 4 bases, with 11 bases left between them.

The CDR3 DNA follows: TGCGCCAGCAGCTTGGGTGGCTGGTCAGATCGGTTCTTC. It translates to CASSLGGWSDRFF. This rearrangement joins TRBV5-1 to TRBJ2-1; D remains unclear. Germline CDR1 reads SGHRS; CDR2 reads YFSETQ. The CDR3 loop spans 13 amino acids. Trimming pared 0 bases from V and 15 bases from J, leaving 16 bases between.

V is TRBV6-4 and J is TRBJ2-4, with D unclear. The CDR3 contains 10 residues. V was trimmed by 2 bases and J by 7 bases, leaving 0 bases between them. From germline, CDR1 is MRHNA and CDR2 SNTAGT. CDR3 DNA: TGTGCCAGCAGTGACAACATTCAGTACTTC. Protein product: CASSDNIQYF.

This clonotype was seen ten or more times. V gene TRBV7-8 combines with J gene TRBJ1-5; a possible D gene is TRBD1 (5 bases). This CDR3 has 14 residues. Germline V gene sequence: CDR1 SGHVS, CDR2 FQNEAQ. V was pared by 0 bases and J by 9 bases, with 12 bases between. The CDR3: CASSLAPMTAPQHF. The CDR3 nucleotides are TGTGCCAGCAGCTTAGCACCGATGACAGCGCCCCAGCATTTT. Looking up the rest from reference TRBV7-8 and TRBJ1-5 gives the full variable domain: GAGVSQSPRYKVAKRGQDVALRCDPISGHVSLFWYQQALGQGPEFLTYFQNEAQLDKSGLPSDRFFAERPEGSVSTLKIQRTQQEDSAVYLCASSLAPMTAPQHFGDGTRLSIL.

This sequence joins TRBV28 and TRBJ2-3; 15 bases match TRBD2. From germline, CDR1 is MDHEN and CDR2 SYDVKM. The CDR3 loop spans 18 amino acids. V shed 5 bases, J shed 2 bases, and the junction held 8 bases outside the gene matches. CDR3 coding DNA: TGTGCCAGCAGTACCGGACTAGCGGGGGGGAGGACCACAGATACGCAGTATTTT. Translation: CASSTGLAGGRTTDTQYF.

As regards this clonotype: The junction departs from the called germline gene at one end, perhaps through a read error. The chain is built from TRBV7-2 and TRBJ2-5; unclear D gene. This CDR3 spans 12 amino acids. Germline CDR1 SGHTA, CDR2 FQGNSA. CDR3 region: CASSLGFETEYF. CDR3 DNA: TGTGCCAGCAGCTTGGGATTTGAGACCGAGTACTTC.